What follows describes a single TCR beta chain. This sample was included in a study of shared clonotypes between healthy human individuals. Measured with immunoSEQ multiplex PCR; TCRdb has only the in-frame clones, and not every one. The top ten clones hold approximately 24% of a sample with more than 550,000 clones, around 92% of them seen once. Cells designated naive CD8 were CD45RO-negative and were positively selected for CCR7, with terminally differentiated effector memory CD45RA+ cells excluded. Germline-derived CDR1 and CDR2 are SGHNT and YYREEE (reference sequence). The CDR3 sequence is 14 residues long. Trimming shortened V by 4 bases and J by 7 bases, and 16 bases separated the two germline ends.

The specimen was naive CD8+ T cells sorted from blood. The sequence came from a man under 40 in good health. The chain joins TRBV5-4 to TRBJ2-3, with D perhaps matching TRBD1 (5 bases). The CDR3 DNA is TGTGCCAGCAGCCTGGAGTACGACAGCTATACGCAGTATTTT. It encodes CASSLEYDSYTQYF.